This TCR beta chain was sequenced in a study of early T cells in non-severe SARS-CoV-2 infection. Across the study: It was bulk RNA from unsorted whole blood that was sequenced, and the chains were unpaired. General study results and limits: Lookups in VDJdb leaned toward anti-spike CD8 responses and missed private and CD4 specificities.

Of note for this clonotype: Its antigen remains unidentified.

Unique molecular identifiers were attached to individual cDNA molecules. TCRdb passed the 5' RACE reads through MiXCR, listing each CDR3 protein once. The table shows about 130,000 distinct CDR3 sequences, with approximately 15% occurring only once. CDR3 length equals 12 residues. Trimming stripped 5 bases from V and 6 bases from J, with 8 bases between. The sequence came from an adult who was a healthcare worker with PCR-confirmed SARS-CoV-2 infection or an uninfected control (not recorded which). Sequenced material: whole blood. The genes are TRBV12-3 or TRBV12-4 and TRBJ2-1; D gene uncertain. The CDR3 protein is CASSNSINEQFF. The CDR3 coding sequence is TGTGCCAGCAGTAACAGTATCAATGAGCAGTTCTTC.